This T cell receptor beta chain was documented in a study of blood T cell repertoires in COVID-19 (dated by TCRdb to 2020 to 2022). About the study as a whole: The collaborator samples originated in the United States, Italy and Spain and spanned the acute and convalescent phases of COVID-19. The prospective study material was composed of cDNA or gDNA derived from T cells, B-cell-depleted T cells, or PBMCs. The dataset comprised deeply sampled blood TCRbeta repertoires from subjects exposed to, actively infected with, or recovered from COVID-19. The repertoires were released in a freely available public database intended as a resource for research on the immune response to SARS-CoV-2. The samples were drawn from the first 160 participants of the ongoing ImmuneRACE study and from 1,254 subjects provided by 6 global collaborators. Sample metadata almost always included a de-identified subject ID, COVID-19 status, age in years and sex. HLA class I and class II types, where available, came from metadata supplied by the sample provider rather than from assay-based typing. General conclusions and limits of the study: How much clinical and demographic metadata was included differed by source and by participant, and the metadata was provided uncurated.

TCRbeta CDR3 regions were amplified from genomic DNA using the immunoSEQ Assay, a bias-controlled multiplex PCR. The study's own analysis went as follows. Within the assay, amplification of reference gene primers was used to estimate how many nucleated cells each sample contained. Sequence reads were collapsed and filtered to measure the absolute abundance of every unique TCRbeta CDR3 rearrangement. For each sample, productive Simpson clonality was calculated as the square root of Simpson's diversity index over productive rearrangements. TCRdb took over this immuneACCESS table, retaining in-frame rearrangements with V and J assigned. Such tables are incomplete; in checked studies, under half of the missing clones stem from an unresolved V gene, and the remainder is unexplained. V and J calls and clone size come straight from that table; D and trimming were deduced from the DNA. In all, the sample holds tens of thousands of clones, and over 80% of those were seen once. The ten biggest clones cover around 4.9% of the sample.

Turning to this clone: Its antigen is currently not known. No per-base quality is available; no much larger clone lies one base away.

Each collaborating institution followed its own protocols to collect whole blood in K2EDTA tubes. For TCRbeta analysis, collaborators shipped samples as frozen whole blood, isolated PBMCs, or DNA extracted from either of those sample types. Trimming removed 3 bases from V and 4 bases from J, leaving 14 bases between the germline ends. The CDR3 numbers 15 residues from cysteine through phenylalanine. The sequence is cut down to CDR3 DNA, 45 bases in frame from base 1. Via the germline V gene, CDR1 is LGHNA and CDR2 YSLEER. The V gene is TRBV4-3 and the J gene is TRBJ2-3; 6 matching bases give a weak D call of TRBD2. The TCR sequence derives from a man over 45 with active COVID-19. Sequenced input: peripheral blood. The sequence in DNA is TGCGCCAGCAGCCAGTCACTAGCTGGTCCAGATACGCAGTATTTT. Translated, it reads CASSQSLAGPDTQYF.